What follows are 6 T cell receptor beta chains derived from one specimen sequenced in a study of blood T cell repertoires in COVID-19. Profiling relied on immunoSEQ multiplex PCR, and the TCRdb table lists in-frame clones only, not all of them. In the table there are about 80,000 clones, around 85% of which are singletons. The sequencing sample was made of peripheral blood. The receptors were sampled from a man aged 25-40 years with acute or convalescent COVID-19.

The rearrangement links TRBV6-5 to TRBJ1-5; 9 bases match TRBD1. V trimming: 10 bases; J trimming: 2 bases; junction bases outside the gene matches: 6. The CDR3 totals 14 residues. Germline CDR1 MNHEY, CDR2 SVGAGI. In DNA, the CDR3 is TGTGCCACTCGGGGACAGGGAGGCAATCAGCCCCAGCATTTT. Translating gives CATRGQGGNQPQHF.

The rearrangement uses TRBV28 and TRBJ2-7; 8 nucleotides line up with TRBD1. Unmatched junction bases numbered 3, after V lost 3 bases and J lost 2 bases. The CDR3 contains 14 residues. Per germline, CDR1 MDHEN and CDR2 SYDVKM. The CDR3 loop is CASSLDREPYEQYF. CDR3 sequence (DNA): TGTGCCAGCAGTTTGGACAGGGAGCCCTACGAGCAGTACTTC.

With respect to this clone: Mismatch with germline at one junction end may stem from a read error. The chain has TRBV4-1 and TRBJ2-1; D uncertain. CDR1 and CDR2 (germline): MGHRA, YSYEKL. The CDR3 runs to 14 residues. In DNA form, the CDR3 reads TGCGCCAGCAGCCAAGATATCGGTCCCTTGGAGCCGTTCTTC. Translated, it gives CASSQDIGPLEPFF.

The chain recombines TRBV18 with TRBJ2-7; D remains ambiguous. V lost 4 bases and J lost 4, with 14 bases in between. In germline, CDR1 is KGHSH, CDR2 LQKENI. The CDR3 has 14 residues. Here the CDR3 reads CASSLPGQSYEQYF. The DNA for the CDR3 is TGTGCCAGCTCACTACCGGGCCAGAGTTACGAGCAGTACTTC.

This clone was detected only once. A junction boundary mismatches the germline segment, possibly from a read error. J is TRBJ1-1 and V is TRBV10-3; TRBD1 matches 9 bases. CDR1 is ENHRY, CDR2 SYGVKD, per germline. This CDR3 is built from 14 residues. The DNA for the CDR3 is TGTGCCACCAGTCCGGGACAGGGGAACACTGAAGCTTTCTTT. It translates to CATSPGQGNTEAFF.

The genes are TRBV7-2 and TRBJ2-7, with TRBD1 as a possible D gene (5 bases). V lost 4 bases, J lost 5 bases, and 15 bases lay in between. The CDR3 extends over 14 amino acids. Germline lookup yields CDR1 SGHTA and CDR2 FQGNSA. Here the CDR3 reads CASSSSQGFHEQYF. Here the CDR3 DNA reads TGTGCCAGCAGCTCATCCCAGGGTTTCCACGAGCAGTACTTC.